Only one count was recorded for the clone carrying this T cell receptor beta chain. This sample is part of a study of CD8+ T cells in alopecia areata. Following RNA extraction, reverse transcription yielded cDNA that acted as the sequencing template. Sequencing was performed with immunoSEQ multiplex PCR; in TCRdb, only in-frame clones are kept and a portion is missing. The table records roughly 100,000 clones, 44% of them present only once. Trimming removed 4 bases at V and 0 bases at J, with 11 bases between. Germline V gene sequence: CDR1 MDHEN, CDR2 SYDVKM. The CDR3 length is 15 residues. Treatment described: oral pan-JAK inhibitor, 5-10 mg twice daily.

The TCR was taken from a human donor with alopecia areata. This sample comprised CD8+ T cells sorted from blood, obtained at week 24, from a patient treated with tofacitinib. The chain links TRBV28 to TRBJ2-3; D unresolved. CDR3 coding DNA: TGTGCCAGCAGTTCGTACTCGTCTAGCACAGATACGCAGTATTTT. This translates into CASSSYSSSTDTQYF.